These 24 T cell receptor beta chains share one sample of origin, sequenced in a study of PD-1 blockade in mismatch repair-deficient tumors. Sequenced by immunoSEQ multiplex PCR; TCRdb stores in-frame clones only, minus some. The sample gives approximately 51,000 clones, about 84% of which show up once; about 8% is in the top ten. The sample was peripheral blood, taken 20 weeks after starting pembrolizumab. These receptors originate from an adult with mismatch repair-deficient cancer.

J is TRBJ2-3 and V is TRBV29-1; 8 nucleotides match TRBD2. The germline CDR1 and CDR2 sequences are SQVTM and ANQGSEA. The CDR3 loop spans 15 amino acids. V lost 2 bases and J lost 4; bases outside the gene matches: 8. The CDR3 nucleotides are TGCAGCGTTGAAAGTTATAGCGGGGTGGCAGATACGCAGTATTTT. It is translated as CSVESYSGVADTQYF.

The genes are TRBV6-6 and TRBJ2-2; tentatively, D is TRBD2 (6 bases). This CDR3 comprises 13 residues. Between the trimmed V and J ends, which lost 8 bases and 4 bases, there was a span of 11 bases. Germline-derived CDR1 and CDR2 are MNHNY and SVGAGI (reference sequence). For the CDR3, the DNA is TGTGCCAGCCGGGACTTCTCCACCGGGGAGCTGTTTTTT. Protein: CASRDFSTGELFF.

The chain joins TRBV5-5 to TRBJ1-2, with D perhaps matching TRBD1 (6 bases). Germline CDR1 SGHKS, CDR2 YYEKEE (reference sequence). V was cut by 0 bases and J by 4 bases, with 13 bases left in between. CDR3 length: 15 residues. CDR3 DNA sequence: TGTGCCAGCAGCTTGGCGGGGGGCACCCTCTATGGCTACACCTTC. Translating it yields CASSLAGGTLYGYTF.

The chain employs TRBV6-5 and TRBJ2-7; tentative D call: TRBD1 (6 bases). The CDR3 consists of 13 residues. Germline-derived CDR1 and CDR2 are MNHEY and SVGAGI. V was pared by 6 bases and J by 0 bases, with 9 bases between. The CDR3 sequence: CASRRGSSYEQYF. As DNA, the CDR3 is TGTGCCAGCAGGAGGGGGTCCTCCTACGAGCAGTACTTC.

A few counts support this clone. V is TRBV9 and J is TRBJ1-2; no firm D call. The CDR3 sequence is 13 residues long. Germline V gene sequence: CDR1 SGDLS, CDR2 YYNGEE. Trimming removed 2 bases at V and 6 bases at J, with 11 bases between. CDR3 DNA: TGTGCCAGCAGCGTCGCCGGTGGCCATGGCTACACCTTC. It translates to CASSVAGGHGYTF.

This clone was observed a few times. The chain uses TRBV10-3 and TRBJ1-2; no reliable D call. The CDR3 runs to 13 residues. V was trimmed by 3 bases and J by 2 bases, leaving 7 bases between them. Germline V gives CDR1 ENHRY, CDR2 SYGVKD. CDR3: CAISDAANYGYTF. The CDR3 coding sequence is TGTGCCATCAGTGACGCAGCGAACTATGGCTACACCTTC.

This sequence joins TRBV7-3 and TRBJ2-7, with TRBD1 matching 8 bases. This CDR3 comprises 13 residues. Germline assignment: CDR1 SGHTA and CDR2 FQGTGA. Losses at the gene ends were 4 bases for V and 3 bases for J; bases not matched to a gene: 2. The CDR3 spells CASSSDRVYEQYF. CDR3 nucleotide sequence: TGTGCCAGCAGCTCGGACAGGGTCTACGAGCAGTACTTC.

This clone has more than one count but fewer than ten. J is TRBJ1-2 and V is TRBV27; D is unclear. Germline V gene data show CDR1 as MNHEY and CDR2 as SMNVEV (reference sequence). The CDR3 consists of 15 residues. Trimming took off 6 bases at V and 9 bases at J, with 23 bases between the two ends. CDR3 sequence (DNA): TGTGCCAGCAGCGAAGACCCCGGAGCGACGTTAAGCTACACCTTC. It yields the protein CASSEDPGATLSYTF.

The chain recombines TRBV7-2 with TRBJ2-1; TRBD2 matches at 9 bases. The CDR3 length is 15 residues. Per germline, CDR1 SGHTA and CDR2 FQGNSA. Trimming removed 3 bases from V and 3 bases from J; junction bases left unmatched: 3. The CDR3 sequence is CASSFSSGVYNEQFF. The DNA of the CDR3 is TGTGCCAGCAGCTTCTCTAGCGGGGTCTACAATGAGCAGTTCTTC.

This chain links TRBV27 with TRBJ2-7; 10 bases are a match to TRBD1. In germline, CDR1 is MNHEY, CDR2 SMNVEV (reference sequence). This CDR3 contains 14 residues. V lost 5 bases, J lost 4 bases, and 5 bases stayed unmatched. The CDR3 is CASSTGTGEYEQYF. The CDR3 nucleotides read TGTGCCAGCAGTACCGGGACAGGGGAATACGAGCAGTACTTC.

The CDR3 reads CASSEEIWTKQETQYF. The CDR3, as DNA: TGTGCCAGCAGTGAAGAGATCTGGACTAAACAAGAGACCCAGTACTTC. The genes are TRBV6-1 and TRBJ2-5; D perhaps matches TRBD2 (6 bases). The germline V gene encodes CDR1 MNHNS and CDR2 SASEGT. The CDR3 is 16 residues long. V lost 1 base, J lost 2 bases, and 14 bases lay in between.

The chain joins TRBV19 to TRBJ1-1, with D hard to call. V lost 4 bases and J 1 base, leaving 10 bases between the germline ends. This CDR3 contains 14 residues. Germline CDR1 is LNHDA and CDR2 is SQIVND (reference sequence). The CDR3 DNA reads TGTGCCAGTAGTAAACGGAGCACGAACACTGAAGCTTTCTTT. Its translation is CASSKRSTNTEAFF.

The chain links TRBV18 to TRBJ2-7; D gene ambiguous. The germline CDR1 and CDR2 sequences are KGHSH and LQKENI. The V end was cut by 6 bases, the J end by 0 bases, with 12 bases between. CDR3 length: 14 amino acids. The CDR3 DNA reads TGTGCCAGCTCTCAAGGATCTCACTCCTACGAGCAGTACTTC. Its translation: CASSQGSHSYEQYF.

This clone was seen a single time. CDR3: CASSSHLGFYEQYF. The CDR3 bases are TGTGCCAGCAGTTCTCACCTAGGATTTTACGAGCAGTACTTC. V usage is TRBV28 and J usage is TRBJ2-7; D is ambiguous. The V gene's germline CDR1 is MDHEN and CDR2 SYDVKM. V lost 4 bases and J lost 4, with 14 bases in between. The CDR3 runs to 14 residues.

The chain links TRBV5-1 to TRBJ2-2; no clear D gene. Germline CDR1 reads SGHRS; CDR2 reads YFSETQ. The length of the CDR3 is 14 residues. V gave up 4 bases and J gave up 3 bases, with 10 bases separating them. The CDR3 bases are TGCGCCAGCAGCGTCCTTCAGTACACCGGGGAGCTGTTTTTT. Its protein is CASSVLQYTGELFF.

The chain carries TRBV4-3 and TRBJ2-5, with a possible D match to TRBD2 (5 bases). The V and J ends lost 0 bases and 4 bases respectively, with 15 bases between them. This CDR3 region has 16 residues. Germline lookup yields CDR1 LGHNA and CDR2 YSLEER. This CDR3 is CASSQDLNPRGETQYF. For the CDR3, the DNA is TGCGCCAGCAGCCAAGATCTAAACCCCCGGGGAGAGACCCAGTACTTC.

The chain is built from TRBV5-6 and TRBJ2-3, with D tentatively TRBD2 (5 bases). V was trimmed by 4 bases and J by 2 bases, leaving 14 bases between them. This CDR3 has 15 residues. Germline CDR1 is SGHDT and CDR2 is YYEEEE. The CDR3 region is CASSESGSFTDTQYF. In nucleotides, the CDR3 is TGTGCCAGCAGCGAGTCGGGAAGCTTCACAGATACGCAGTATTTT.

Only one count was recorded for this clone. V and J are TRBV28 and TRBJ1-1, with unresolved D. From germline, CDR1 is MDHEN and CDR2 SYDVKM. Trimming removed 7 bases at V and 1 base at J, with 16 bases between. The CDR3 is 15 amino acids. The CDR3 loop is CASNLGFVGNTEAFF. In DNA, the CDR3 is TGTGCCAGCAACCTGGGGTTTGTCGGGAACACTGAAGCTTTCTTT.

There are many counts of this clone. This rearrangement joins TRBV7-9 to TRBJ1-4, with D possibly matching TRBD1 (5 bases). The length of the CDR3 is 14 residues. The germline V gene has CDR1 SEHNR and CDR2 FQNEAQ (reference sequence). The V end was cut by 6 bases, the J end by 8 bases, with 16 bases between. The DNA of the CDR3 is TGTGCCAGCAGAAGAGGGGAGGGTCGGGAAAAACTGTTTTTT. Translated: CASRRGEGREKLFF.

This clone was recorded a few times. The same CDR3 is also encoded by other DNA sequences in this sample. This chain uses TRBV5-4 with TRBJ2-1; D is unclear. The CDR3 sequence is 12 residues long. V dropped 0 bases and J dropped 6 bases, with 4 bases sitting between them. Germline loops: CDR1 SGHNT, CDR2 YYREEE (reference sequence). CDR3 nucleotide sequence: TGTGCCAGCAGCTTGGCCGGCAATGAGCAGTTCTTC. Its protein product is CASSLAGNEQFF.

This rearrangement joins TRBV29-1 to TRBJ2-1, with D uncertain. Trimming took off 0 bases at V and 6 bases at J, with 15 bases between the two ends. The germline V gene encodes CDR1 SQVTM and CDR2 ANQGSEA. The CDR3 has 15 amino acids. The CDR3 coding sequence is TGCAGCGTTGAAGATTTCCTAGGCACCTCCAATGAGCAGTTCTTC. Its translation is CSVEDFLGTSNEQFF.

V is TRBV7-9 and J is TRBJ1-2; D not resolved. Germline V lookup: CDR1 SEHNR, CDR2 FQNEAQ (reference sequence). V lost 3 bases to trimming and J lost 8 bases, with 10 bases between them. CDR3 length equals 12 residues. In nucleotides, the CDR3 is TGTGCCAGCAGCTTTCGGGCTCTAGGCTACACCTTC. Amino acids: CASSFRALGYTF.

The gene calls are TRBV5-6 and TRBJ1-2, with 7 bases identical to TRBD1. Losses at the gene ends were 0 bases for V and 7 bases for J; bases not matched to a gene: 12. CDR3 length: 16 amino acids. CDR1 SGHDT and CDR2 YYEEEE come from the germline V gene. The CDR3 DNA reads TGTGCCAGCAGCTTGGTAGCAGGGGGTATGGCTGGTGGCTACACCTTC. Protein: CASSLVAGGMAGGYTF. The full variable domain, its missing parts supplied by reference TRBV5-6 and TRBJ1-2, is DAGVTQSPTHLIKTRGQQVTLRCSPKSGHDTVSWYQQALGQGPQFIFQYYEEEERQRGNFPDRFSGHQFPNYSSELNVNALLLGDSALYLCASSLVAGGMAGGYTFGSGTRLTVV.

The CDR3 nucleotides are TGTGCCAGCAGCCACAGGGGGCCGAGCTCCTACGAGCAGTACTTC. Its translation: CASSHRGPSSYEQYF. V and J are TRBV7-9 and TRBJ2-7; 9 bases are shared with TRBD1. Germline V gives CDR1 SEHNR, CDR2 FQNEAQ (reference sequence). V shed 5 bases, J shed 0 bases, and the junction held 5 bases outside the gene matches. The CDR3 is 15 amino acids. Full variable domain (remainder filled in from reference TRBV7-9 and TRBJ2-7): DTGVSQNPRHKITKRGQNVTFRCDPISEHNRLYWYRQTLGQGPEFLTYFQNEAQLEKSRLLSDRFSAERPKGSFSTLEIQRTEQGDSAMYLCASSHRGPSSYEQYFGPGTRLTVT.